This TCR beta chain was sequenced in a study of T cells in Graves' hyperthyroidism and ophthalmopathy. This clonotype was observed many times. Amplification of TCR beta CDR3 regions was performed using RNA transcripts as template. TCR CDR3 regions were first amplified by RT-PCR with HTBI primers. TCRdb re-called the multiplex PCR reads through MiXCR, storing one row per CDR3 protein. The sample carries 650,000 to 700,000 distinct CDR3 sequences, around 16% recorded once. V dropped 5 bases and J dropped 1 base, with 11 bases sitting between them. Germline V gene lookup returns CDR1 MNHEY and CDR2 SMNVEV (reference sequence). The CDR3 loop spans 14 amino acids.

This clonotype was sampled from a man between 50 and 59 years old with Graves' hyperthyroidism. The chain recombines TRBV27 with TRBJ1-2; D unclear. The sequenced sample was blood. CDR3 residues: CASSPRGNNYGYTF. The CDR3 bases are TGTGCCAGCAGTCCCCGGGGAAATAACTATGGCTACACCTTC.